The 26 T cell receptor beta chains reported below all come from one sample, sequenced in a study of blood T cells in healthy people across ages. Through a sample-barcoded 5' primer and a J-beta primer mix, a second PCR was run for roughly 6 to 12 cycles. Each CDR3 protein is one row after TCRdb ran MiXCR on the 5' RACE reads. The sample shows 850,000 to 1,300,000 distinct CDR3 sequences, 45% of them seen only once. Sequenced material: blood. The source is a woman in her fifties or sixties in good health.

This chain connects TRBV7-2 to TRBJ2-1, with TRBD2 identical over 9 bases. The germline gives CDR1 SGHTA, CDR2 FQGNSA. There are 14 residues in the CDR3. The V gene end was trimmed by 5 bases and the J gene end by 9 bases; junction bases not matched to a gene: 8. The CDR3 DNA reads as TGTGCCAGCAGCCCAGGGGGTAGCGGGAGTGAGCAGTTCTTC. Translating gives CASSPGGSGSEQFF.

This clonotype was counted many times. CDR3 sequence: CASSYGRGSYEQYF. CDR3 nucleotides: TGTGCCAGCAGTTATGGCCGGGGCTCCTACGAGCAGTACTTC. The genes are TRBV6-5 and TRBJ2-7, with a possible D match to TRBD2 (5 bases). Deletions cut 3 bases from V and 0 bases from J, with 9 bases between. This CDR3 comprises 14 residues. Germline CDR1 and CDR2: MNHEY and SVGAGI.

The table lists this clonotype with a count of one. J is TRBJ2-7 and V is TRBV12-3 or TRBV12-4; possibly TRBD2 for D (6 bases). This CDR3 has 14 amino acids. V was clipped by 1 base and J by 3 bases, with 10 bases between them. Written as DNA, the CDR3 is TGTGCCAGCAGTTTAGATAGACTAGGCTACGAGCAGTACTTC. It encodes CASSLDRLGYEQYF.

CDR3 nucleotide sequence: TGTGCCAGCAATCCACAGGAGTTTAGCAATCAGCCCCAGCATTTT. Protein product: CASNPQEFSNQPQHF. J is TRBJ1-5 and V is TRBV7-9; D is possibly TRBD1 (5 bases). Germline CDR1 SEHNR, CDR2 FQNEAQ (reference sequence). Trimming pared 7 bases from V and 0 bases from J, leaving 13 bases between. The CDR3 has 15 residues.

This chain connects TRBV24-1 to TRBJ2-7; 9 bases match TRBD1. The CDR3 is made up of 16 amino acids. CDR1 is KGHDR, CDR2 SFDVKD, per germline. The junction had 11 bases not matched to a gene; V was cut back by 5 bases and J by 4 bases. CDR3 sequence reads: CATSANPGQGGYEQYF. CDR3 sequence (DNA): TGTGCCACCAGTGCCAACCCGGGACAGGGTGGGTACGAGCAGTACTTC.

This rearrangement joins TRBV12-3 or TRBV12-4 to TRBJ2-6; no reliable D call. Trimming took off 8 bases at V and 0 bases at J, with 8 bases between the two ends. The CDR3 is 14 amino acids. The CDR3 nucleotides read TGTGCCAGCTTCGGCAGCTCTGGGGCCAACGTCCTGACTTTC. Amino acids: CASFGSSGANVLTF.

The genes are TRBV2 and TRBJ2-7, with TRBD2 matching over 9 bases. V gave up 6 bases and J gave up 5 bases; unmatched junction bases: 11. The CDR3 is 15 amino acids. Germline V gives CDR1 SNHLY, CDR2 FYNNEI. The CDR3 nucleotides are TGTGCCAGCAGCCCGAGGCGGGAGGGCCTCCACGAGCAGTACTTC. This sequence encodes CASSPRREGLHEQYF. The full variable domain, completed using reference TRBV2 and TRBJ2-7, is EPEVTQTPSHQVTQMGQEVILRCVPISNHLYFYWYRQILGQKVEFLVSFYNNEISEKSEIFDDQFSVERPDGSNFTLKIRSTKLEDSAMYFCASSPRREGLHEQYFGPGTRLTVT.

This chain links TRBV24-1 with TRBJ2-1; TRBD2 matches at 10 bases. CDR1 and CDR2 from the germline V gene are KGHDR and SFDVKD. V lost 4 bases to trimming and J lost 9 bases; unmatched junction nucleotides: 11. The CDR3 runs 16 residues. The DNA of the CDR3 is TGTGCCACCAGTGACCGAGGCGGGACTAGCGCGACTGAGCAGTTCTTC. This codes for CATSDRGGTSATEQFF.

The V and J genes are TRBV20-1 and TRBJ2-1; D unclear. The CDR3 contains 16 residues. In germline, CDR1 is DFQATT, CDR2 SNEGSKA (reference sequence). Between the trimmed V and J ends, which lost 2 bases and 0 bases, there was a span of 14 bases. The CDR3 sequence is CSARRTVVSSYNEQFF. Here the CDR3 DNA reads TGCAGTGCTAGAAGGACGGTGGTATCCTCCTACAATGAGCAGTTCTTC.

Only a few counts were recorded for this clonotype. V usage is TRBV20-1 and J usage is TRBJ2-1; 9 nucleotides agree with TRBD2. CDR3 length: 15 residues. CDR1 and CDR2 (germline): DFQATT, SNEGSKA (reference sequence). Germline trimming cut 2 bases from V and 7 bases from J; bases unmatched to any gene: 9. The CDR3, as DNA: TGCAGTGCTAGAACTGAAGCGGGAGGTTGTAATGAGCAGTTCTTC. Its protein is CSARTEAGGCNEQFF.

This chain links TRBV4-2 with TRBJ2-2; 13 positions agree with TRBD2. The J segment lost 0 bases and the V segment lost 0 bases, leaving 7 bases of the junction unmatched. Germline CDR1 reads LGHNA; CDR2 reads YNFKEQ. CDR3 size: 20 residues. CDR3 in DNA: TGTGCCAGCAGCCAAGAAACTAGCGGGAGGGTTAGTGCGAACACCGGGGAGCTGTTTTTT. Protein product: CASSQETSGRVSANTGELFF.

In its sample, this clonotype was seen once. The V and J genes are TRBV12-3 or TRBV12-4 and TRBJ1-2, with D maybe TRBD1 (5 bases). The CDR3 runs 13 residues. V was shortened by 3 bases and J by 7 bases, with 12 bases between the two germline ends. CDR3: CASSFGGSSGYTF. DNA for the CDR3: TGTGCCAGCAGTTTCGGGGGATCGAGTGGCTACACCTTC.

This clonotype was observed a handful of times. This chain links TRBV7-9 with TRBJ1-1; D is uncertain. The CDR3 length is 12 residues. The germline V gene has CDR1 SEHNR and CDR2 FQNEAQ (reference sequence). V was trimmed by 6 bases and J by 1 base, leaving 6 bases between them. The CDR3 nucleotides are TGTGCCAGCAGTCCACGGAACACTGAAGCTTTCTTT. Protein sequence: CASSPRNTEAFF.

The rearrangement joins TRBV5-1 to TRBJ2-3, with a weak D call TRBD2 (6 bases). The length of the CDR3 is 17 residues. Germline V gene sequence: CDR1 SGHRS, CDR2 YFSETQ. Trimming pared 3 bases from V and 6 bases from J, leaving 23 bases between. The CDR3 here is CASSSQVGAGRGDTQYF. DNA of the CDR3: TGCGCCAGCAGCTCCCAGGTTGGGGCGGGAAGAGGTGATACGCAGTATTTT.

This CDR3 reads CASSQNGGVQGDTQYF. CDR3 in DNA: TGCGCCAGCAGCCAAAATGGGGGAGTCCAAGGAGATACGCAGTATTTT. This rearrangement joins TRBV4-1 to TRBJ2-3; D may be TRBD1 or TRBD2 (5 bases each). The CDR3 is made up of 16 amino acids. Germline lookup yields CDR1 MGHRA and CDR2 YSYEKL. The V end lost 2 bases, the J end lost 5 bases, and 17 bases lay between the germline ends.

The V gene is TRBV15, the J gene TRBJ2-1; a weak D match, TRBD2 (6 bases). Trimming pared 4 bases from V and 5 bases from J, leaving 21 bases between. The length of the CDR3 is 17 residues. The germline V gene encodes CDR1 LNHNV and CDR2 YYDKDF (reference sequence). CDR3 loop: CATSTEQSGVANNEQFF. The CDR3 nucleotides are TGTGCCACCAGCACCGAACAGTCGGGGGTCGCGAACAATGAGCAGTTCTTC.

This clonotype was counted between two and nine times. J is TRBJ2-4 and V is TRBV2; 7 positions agree with TRBD1. With 6 bases clipped from V and 1 base from J, the junction kept 6 bases outside the gene matches. CDR3 length: 15 residues. CDR1 is SNHLY, CDR2 FYNNEI, per germline. CDR3 amino acids: CASRNIQGAKNIQYF. The CDR3 DNA is TGTGCCAGCAGGAATATACAGGGGGCCAAAAACATTCAGTACTTC.

This clonotype was observed a few times. V usage is TRBV25-1 and J usage is TRBJ2-3, with D perhaps assigned TRBD1 or TRBD2 (6 bases each). From germline, CDR1 is MGHDK and CDR2 SYGVNS. The CDR3 loop spans 16 amino acids. The V and J ends lost 3 bases and 4 bases respectively, with 17 bases between them. The CDR3 nucleotides read TGTGCCAGCAGTGACCGACTAGGGGGAGCGGCAGATACGCAGTATTTT. This sequence encodes CASSDRLGGAADTQYF.

This clonotype was counted only a few times. A junction end diverges from the germline sequence, so it may reflect a read error. J is TRBJ2-7 and V is TRBV27; TRBD2 matches 7 bases. The CDR3 is 16 amino acids. Germline CDR1 and CDR2: MNHEY and SMNVEV (reference sequence). The CDR3 DNA reads as TGTGCCAGCAGTATATCGGGACTACCGAGCTCCTACGAGCAGTACTTC. Encoded protein: CASSISGLPSSYEQYF.

V gene TRBV10-3 combines with J gene TRBJ1-2; D is unresolved. The CDR3 runs to 13 residues. Germline V gene lookup returns CDR1 ENHRY and CDR2 SYGVKD. V lost 7 bases to trimming and J lost 7 bases, with 16 bases between them. CDR3 DNA: TGTGCCATCACTGGGAGTGAAGGATTTGGCTACACCTTC. It is translated as CAITGSEGFGYTF.

This clonotype was seen a handful of times. The chain recombines TRBV20-1 with TRBJ2-3; 8 nucleotides line up with TRBD2. Germline CDR1 DFQATT, CDR2 SNEGSKA (reference sequence). Trimming removed 7 bases from V and 5 bases from J; junction bases left unmatched: 11. This CDR3 has 14 amino acids. The DNA for the CDR3 is TGCAGTGGCATGATAGCGGGACGGGGAGATACGCAGTATTTT. Its translation: CSGMIAGRGDTQYF.

This clonotype was detected once. One junction end does not reproduce the germline sequence, and a read error may be involved. The V gene is TRBV7-2, the J gene TRBJ2-7, with a tentative D call TRBD1 (7 bases). The CDR3 has 13 amino acids. Germline CDR1 and CDR2: SGHTA and FQGNSA. This chain's CDR3 is CASRGGQFYERYF. The CDR3 bases are TGTGCCAGCAGGGGGGGACAGTTCTACGAGCGGTACTTC.

This clonotype showed up just a few times. The chain combines TRBV20-1 with TRBJ2-7, with TRBD2 matching 10 bases. The length of the CDR3 is 15 residues. Germline V gene lookup returns CDR1 DFQATT and CDR2 SNEGSKA (reference sequence). The V segment lost 1 base and the J segment 2 bases; nucleotides outside the gene matches: 5. CDR3 coding DNA: TGCAGTGCTAGAGCCGTAGCGGGAGGCCCCTACGAGCAGTACTTC. This codes for CSARAVAGGPYEQYF.

The genes are TRBV12-3 or TRBV12-4 and TRBJ2-4; 9 positions match TRBD1. The DNA end favors TRBJ2-7, so the J call may be wrong. The CDR3 contains 14 residues. CDR3 nucleotide sequence: TGTGCCAGCAGTACAGGGGGCCAAACCTACGAGCAGTACTTC. Translation gives CASSTGGQTYEQYF.

The chain uses TRBV6-1 and TRBJ2-7; maybe TRBD2 (6 bases). The V end lost 8 bases, the J end lost 2 bases, and 16 bases lay between the germline ends. CDR1 is MNHNS and CDR2 is SASEGT in the germline V gene. The CDR3 is 14 amino acids. CDR3 protein: CASGGAVDTYEQYF. The CDR3 DNA reads as TGTGCCAGCGGCGGGGCCGTGGATACCTACGAGCAGTACTTC.

For this clonotype: At one end, the junction sequence differs from germline, possibly due to a read error. This sequence joins TRBV27 and TRBJ2-1; 7 bases match TRBD2. This CDR3 has 13 residues. Looked up from germline, CDR1 is MNHEY and CDR2 is SMNVEV (reference sequence). This CDR3 is CASSVSRGSEQFF. CDR3 sequence (DNA): TGTGCCAGCAGTGTATCGCGGGGGTCTGAGCAGTTCTTC.